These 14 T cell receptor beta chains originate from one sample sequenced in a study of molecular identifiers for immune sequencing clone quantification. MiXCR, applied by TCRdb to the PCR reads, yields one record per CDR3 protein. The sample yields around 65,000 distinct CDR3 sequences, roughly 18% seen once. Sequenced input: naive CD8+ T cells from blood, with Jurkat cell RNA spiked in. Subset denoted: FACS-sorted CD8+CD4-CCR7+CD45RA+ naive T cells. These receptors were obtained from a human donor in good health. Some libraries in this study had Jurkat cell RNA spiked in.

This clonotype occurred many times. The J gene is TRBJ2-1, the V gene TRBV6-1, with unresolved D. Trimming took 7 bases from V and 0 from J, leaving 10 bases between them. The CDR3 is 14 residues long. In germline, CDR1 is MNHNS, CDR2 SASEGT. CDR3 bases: TGTGCCAGCATGTCCCGTCCCTCCTACAATGAGCAGTTCTTC. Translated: CASMSRPSYNEQFF.

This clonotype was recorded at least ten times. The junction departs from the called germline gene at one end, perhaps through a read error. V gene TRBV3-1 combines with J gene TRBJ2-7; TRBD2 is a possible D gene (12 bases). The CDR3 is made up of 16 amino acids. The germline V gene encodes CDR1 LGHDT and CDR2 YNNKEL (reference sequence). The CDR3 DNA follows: TGTGCCAGCAGCCAAGAAGGACTAGCGGGACAGGGGGAGCGGTACTTC. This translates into CASSQEGLAGQGERYF.

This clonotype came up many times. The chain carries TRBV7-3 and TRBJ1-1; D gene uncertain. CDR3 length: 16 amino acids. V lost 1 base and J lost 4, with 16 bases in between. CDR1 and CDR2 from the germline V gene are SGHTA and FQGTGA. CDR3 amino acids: CASSLIAGPGGTEAFF. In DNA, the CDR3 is TGTGCCAGCAGCTTAATTGCGGGCCCCGGTGGCACTGAAGCTTTCTTT.

CDR3: CASSQAPGTDEQYF. For the CDR3, the DNA is TGCGCCAGCAGCCAAGCCCCCGGGACAGACGAGCAGTACTTC. V is TRBV4-1 and J is TRBJ2-7; 7 bases are shared with TRBD1. Germline V gene lookup returns CDR1 MGHRA and CDR2 YSYEKL. This CDR3 is built from 14 residues. V lost 1 base and J lost 5; bases outside the gene matches: 5.

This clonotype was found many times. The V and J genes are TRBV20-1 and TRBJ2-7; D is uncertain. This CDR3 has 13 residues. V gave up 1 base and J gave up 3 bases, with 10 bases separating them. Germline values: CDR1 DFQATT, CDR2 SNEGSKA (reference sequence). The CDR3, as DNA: TGCAGTGCTAGAGGCTGGAAACACTACGAGCAGTACTTC. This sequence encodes CSARGWKHYEQYF.

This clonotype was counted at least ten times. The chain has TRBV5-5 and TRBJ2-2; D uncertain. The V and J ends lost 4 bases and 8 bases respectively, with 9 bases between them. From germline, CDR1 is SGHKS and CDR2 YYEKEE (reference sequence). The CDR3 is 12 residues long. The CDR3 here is CASSLLSGELFF. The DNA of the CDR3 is TGTGCCAGCAGCCTACTATCTGGGGAGCTGTTTTTT.

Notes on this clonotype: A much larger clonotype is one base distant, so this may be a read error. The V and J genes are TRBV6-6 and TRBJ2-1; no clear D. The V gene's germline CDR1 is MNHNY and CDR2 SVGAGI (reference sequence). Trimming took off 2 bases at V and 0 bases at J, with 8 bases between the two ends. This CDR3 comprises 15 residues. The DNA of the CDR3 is TGTGCCAGCAGTTACGACGTCGGCTCCTACAATGAGCAGTTCTTC. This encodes CASSYDVGSYNEQFF.

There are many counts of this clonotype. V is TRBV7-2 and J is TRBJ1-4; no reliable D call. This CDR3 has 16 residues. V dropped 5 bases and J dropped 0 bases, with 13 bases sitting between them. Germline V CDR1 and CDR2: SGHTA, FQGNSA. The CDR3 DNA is TGTGCCAGCAGCCTACGCTACAGCCCAACTAATGAAAAACTGTTTTTT. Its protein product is CASSLRYSPTNEKLFF.

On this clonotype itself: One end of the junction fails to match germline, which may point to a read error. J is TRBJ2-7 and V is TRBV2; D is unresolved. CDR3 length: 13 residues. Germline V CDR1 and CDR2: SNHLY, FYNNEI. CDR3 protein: CASSYQVRYGQYF. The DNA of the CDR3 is TGTGCCAGCAGTTATCAAGTACGGTACGGGCAGTACTTC.

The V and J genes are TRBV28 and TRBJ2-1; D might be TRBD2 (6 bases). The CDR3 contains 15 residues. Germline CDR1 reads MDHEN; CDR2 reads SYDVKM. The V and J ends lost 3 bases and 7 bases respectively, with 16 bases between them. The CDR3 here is CASSFSGVTGNEQFF. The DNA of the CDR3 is TGTGCCAGCAGTTTTTCGGGGGTCACAGGAAATGAGCAGTTCTTC.

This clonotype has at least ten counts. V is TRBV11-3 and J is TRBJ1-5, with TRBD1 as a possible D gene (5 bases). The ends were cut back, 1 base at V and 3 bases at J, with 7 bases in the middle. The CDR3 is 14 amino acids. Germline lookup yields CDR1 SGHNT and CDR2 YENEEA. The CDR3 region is CASSLAGNNQPQHF. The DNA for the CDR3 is TGTGCCAGCAGCTTAGCAGGGAACAATCAGCCCCAGCATTTT.

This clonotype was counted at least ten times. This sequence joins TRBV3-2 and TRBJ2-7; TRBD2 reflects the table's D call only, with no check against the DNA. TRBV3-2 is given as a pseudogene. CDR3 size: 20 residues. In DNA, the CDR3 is TGTGCCAGCAGCCCCTTAGCTCAAGCGACTAGCGAGTATCCTCCCTACGAGCAGTACTTC. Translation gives CASSPLAQATSEYPPYEQYF.

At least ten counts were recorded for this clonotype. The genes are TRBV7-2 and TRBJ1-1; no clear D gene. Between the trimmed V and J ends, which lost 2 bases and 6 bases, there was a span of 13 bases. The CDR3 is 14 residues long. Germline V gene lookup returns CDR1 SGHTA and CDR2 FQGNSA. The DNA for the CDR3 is TGTGCCAGCAGCTTAAATTCGTTGACTCCTGAAGCTTTCTTT. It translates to CASSLNSLTPEAFF.

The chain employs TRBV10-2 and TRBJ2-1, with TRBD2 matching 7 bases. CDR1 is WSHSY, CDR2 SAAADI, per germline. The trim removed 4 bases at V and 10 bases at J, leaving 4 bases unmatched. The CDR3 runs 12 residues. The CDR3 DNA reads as TGCGCCAGCAGTGCGGGACTAAACGAGCAGTTCTTC. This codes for CASSAGLNEQFF.